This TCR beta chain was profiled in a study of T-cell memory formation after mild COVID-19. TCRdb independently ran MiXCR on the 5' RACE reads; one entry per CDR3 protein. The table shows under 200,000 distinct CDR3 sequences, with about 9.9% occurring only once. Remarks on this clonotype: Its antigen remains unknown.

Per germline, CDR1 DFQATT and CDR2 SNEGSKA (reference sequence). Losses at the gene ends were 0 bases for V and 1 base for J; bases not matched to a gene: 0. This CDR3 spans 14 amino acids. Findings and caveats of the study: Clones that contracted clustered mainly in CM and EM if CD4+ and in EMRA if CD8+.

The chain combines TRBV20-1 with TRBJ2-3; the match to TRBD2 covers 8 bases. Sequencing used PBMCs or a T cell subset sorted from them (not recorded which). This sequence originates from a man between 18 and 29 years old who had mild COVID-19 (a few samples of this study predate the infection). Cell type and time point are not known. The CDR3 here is CSARELAGTDTQYF. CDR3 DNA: TGCAGTGCTAGAGAACTAGCGGGCACAGATACGCAGTATTTT.